Reported below is one T cell receptor (beta chain). These data are taken from a study of blood T cell repertoires in COVID-19. This table comes from immunoSEQ multiplex PCR, and its TCRdb copy is limited to in-frame clones, with some not included. The repertoire includes 250,000 to 300,000 clones, 70% to 90% of them detected once, and approximately 1.9% sits in the top ten. The clonotype was recovered from a woman between 45 and 60 years old who had recovered from COVID-19. The sample consisted of PBMCs or T cells enriched from blood (not recorded which).

The DNA of the CDR3 is TGTGCCAGCAGCGCTACCATGAGCTCCTACAATGAGCAGTTCTTC. This sequence encodes CASSATMSSYNEQFF. The chain couples TRBV6-4 to TRBJ2-1, with D unclear. The CDR3 contains 15 residues. Germline V CDR1 and CDR2: MRHNA, SNTAGT. With 6 bases removed from V and 0 bases from J, the gap between germline ends came to 12 bases.